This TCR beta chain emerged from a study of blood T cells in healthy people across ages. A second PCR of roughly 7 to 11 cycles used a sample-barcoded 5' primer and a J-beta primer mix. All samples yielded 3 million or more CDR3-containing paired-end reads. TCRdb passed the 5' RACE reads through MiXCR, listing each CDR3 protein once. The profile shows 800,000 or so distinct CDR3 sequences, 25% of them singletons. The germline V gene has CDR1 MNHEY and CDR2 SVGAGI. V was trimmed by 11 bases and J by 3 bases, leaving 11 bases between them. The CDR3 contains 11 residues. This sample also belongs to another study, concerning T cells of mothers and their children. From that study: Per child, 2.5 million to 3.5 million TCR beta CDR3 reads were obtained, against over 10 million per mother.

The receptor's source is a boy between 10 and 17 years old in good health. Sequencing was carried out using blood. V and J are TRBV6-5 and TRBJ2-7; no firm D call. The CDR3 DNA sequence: TGTGCCGTTGGGCGTATCTACGAGCAGTACTTC. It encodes CAVGRIYEQYF.